Listed below are T cell receptor beta chains from one sample, sequenced in a study of siplizumab effects on memory and regulatory T cells. Using immunoSEQ multiplex PCR, the repertoire was profiled, and TCRdb retains in-frame clones only, with some absent. This sample yields about 27,000 clones, of which around 80% are seen a single time; around 25% belongs to the top ten. The specimen sequenced was memory CD4+ T cells sorted from blood. Source of these receptors: a human donor in good health. Each CDR3 is given with its conserved first and last residue. D genes are given only for firm matches. Rows may omit the clone size; those that give it use once, few, many or a size class.

V gene,D gene,clone size,J gene,CDR3 DNA,CDR3 protein
TRBV10-3,TRBD2,NA,TRBJ2-2,TGTGCCATCAGCCCGGGACTAGCGGGAGCAACGGGGACCGGGGAGCTGTTTTTT,CAISPGLAGATGTGELFF
TRBV18,NA,NA,TRBJ2-7,TGTGCCAGCTCACCAAGGACGTGGGGGAACTCCTACGAGCAGTACTTC,CASSPRTWGNSYEQYF
TRBV19,TRBD1,NA,TRBJ2-4,TGTGCCAGTAGTGGGACAGGTGGATCCAAAAACATTCAGTACTTC,CASSGTGGSKNIQYF
TRBV19,TRBD1,NA,TRBJ1-3,TGTGCCAGTAGTACCACCGGGGGACAGGGAATTGCTGGAAACACCATATATTTT,CASSTTGGQGIAGNTIYF
TRBV10-3,NA,NA,TRBJ1-1,TGTGCCATCGTAGAACCGGGAGTCCCTGAAGCTTTCTTT,CAIVEPGVPEAFF
TRBV5-1,NA,NA,TRBJ2-7,TGCGCCAGCAGCTTGTCTTTAGGCGGCGAGCAGTACTTC,CASSLSLGGEQYF
TRBV5-4,TRBD2,NA,TRBJ2-3,TGTGCCAGCAGCTCTCCCCGCCCCCTGGGACTAGCGGGAGCAGATACGCAGTATTTT,CASSSPRPLGLAGADTQYF
TRBV7-9,NA,NA,TRBJ1-3,TGTGCCAGCAGCTGGGGGCCTCACTCTGGAAACACCATATATTTT,CASSWGPHSGNTIYF
TRBV19,NA,NA,TRBJ1-5,TGTGCCAGTATAGGGGGGAACAATCAGCCCCAGCATTTT,CASIGGNNQPQHF
TRBV27,NA,few,TRBJ1-1,TGTGCCAGCAGTGGGACAACGAACACTGAAGCTTTCTTT,CASSGTTNTEAFF
TRBV5-1,TRBD2,NA,TRBJ2-5,TGCGCCAGCAGCTTGGATCCTAGCGGCAAGAGAACCCAGTACTTC,CASSLDPSGKRTQYF
TRBV15,NA,NA,TRBJ2-6,TGTGCCACCAGCGGCAGGGCCGCCCCTGGGGCCAACGTCCTGACTTTC,CATSGRAAPGANVLTF
TRBV2,NA,NA,TRBJ2-1,TGTGCCGGTACTAGCTTCCCAAATAAAAATGAGCAGTTCTTC,CAGTSFPNKNEQFF
TRBV5-1,TRBD1,NA,TRBJ1-2,TGCGCCAGCAGCTATAACTCCGGACAGGGATCGGACTACACCTTC,CASSYNSGQGSDYTF
TRBV27,NA,few,TRBJ1-2,TGTGCCAGCAGGGACGTAATCTCCTATGGCTACACCTTC,CASRDVISYGYTF
TRBV30,NA,NA,TRBJ2-3,TGTGCCTGGAGTGTACCTACCTTAAGGGATACGCAGTATTTT,CAWSVPTLRDTQYF
TRBV7-3,TRBD1,NA,TRBJ2-3,TGTGCCAGCAGCTATACCGGGACAGGGGGCGCAGATACGCAGTATTTT,CASSYTGTGGADTQYF
TRBV28,TRBD2,NA,TRBJ2-3,TGTGCCACCGACTCGAGCGGGGCTAGCACAGATACGCAGTATTTT,CATDSSGASTDTQYF
TRBV11-3,NA,NA,TRBJ2-7,TGTGCCAGCTCCCAGGAGGGCTACGAGCAGTACTTC,CASSQEGYEQYF
TRBV9,NA,NA,TRBJ2-1,TGTGCCAGCAGCGTAGATCTAGGTTCCTACAATGAGCAGTTCTTC,CASSVDLGSYNEQFF
TRBV28,NA,NA,TRBJ2-5,TGTGCCAGCCAAACAGGGTTTTCGAAAGAGACCCAGTACTTC,CASQTGFSKETQYF
TRBV6-1,TRBD2,once,TRBJ2-3,TGTGCCAGCAGTGAAGCGTTCGCGGGAGAAGCTAGGTATACGCAGTATTTT,CASSEAFAGEARYTQYF
TRBV5-1,TRBD1,NA,TRBJ1-1,TGCGCCAGCAGCCTGGGGGACAGGGGGCGCCGGACTGAAGCTTTCTTT,CASSLGDRGRRTEAFF
TRBV6-6,NA,NA,TRBJ2-7,TGTGCCAGCAGTTACTCTGCCGGACAGTACTTC,CASSYSAGQYF
TRBV11-1,NA,once,TRBJ2-2,TGTGCCAGCAGCCTTCTACCCGGGGAGCTGTTTTTT,CASSLLPGELFF
TRBV5-1,NA,NA,TRBJ2-1,TGCGCCAGCAGCGAGGCAAATGAGCAGTTCTTC,CASSEANEQFF
TRBV19,NA,NA,TRBJ2-7,TGTGCCAGTAGTACCTCCGGGACTGCGTACTACGAGCAGTACTTC,CASSTSGTAYYEQYF
TRBV6-1,TRBD1,NA,TRBJ1-1,TGTGCCAGCAGGAACTCCAGGGGGCGCGTCACTGAAGCTTTCTTT,CASRNSRGRVTEAFF
TRBV5-1,NA,NA,TRBJ2-7,TGCGCCAGCAGCCCCCGGCCTCCCTACTACGAGCAGTACTTC,CASSPRPPYYEQYF
TRBV7-8,TRBD1,few,TRBJ2-7,TGTGCCAGCAGCTCGGACAGGGTAGGGTACGAGCAGTACTTC,CASSSDRVGYEQYF
TRBV5-1,NA,few,TRBJ2-7,TGCGCCAGCAGCCGGAGGGACGGCTCCTACGAGCAGTACTTC,CASSRRDGSYEQYF
TRBV11-2,TRBD1,NA,TRBJ1-1,TGTGCCAGCAGCTCCATAACAGGGGGTAGGACTGAAGCTTTCTTT,CASSSITGGRTEAFF
TRBV7-9,TRBD1,NA,TRBJ2-1,TGTGCCAGCAGCTTAGAAGGGACAGCCTCTGAGCAGTTCTTC,CASSLEGTASEQFF
TRBV28,NA,once,TRBJ1-2,TGTGCCAGCAGCGAAGGGGAATATGGCTACACCTTC,CASSEGEYGYTF
TRBV7-3,NA,NA,TRBJ2-1,TGTGCCAGCAGCGAAGTTTCGGGGCTCTTATACAATGAGCAGTTCTTC,CASSEVSGLLYNEQFF
TRBV5-5,TRBD2,NA,TRBJ2-3,TGTGCCAGCAGCCCCACACAACTAGCGGGAGGAGATACGCAGTATTTT,CASSPTQLAGGDTQYF